This T cell receptor (beta chain) is drawn from a study of post-analysis software for immune sequencing data. TCR beta cDNA libraries had unique molecular identifiers. A single record per CDR3 protein comes from TCRdb applying MiXCR to the PCR reads. The sample has over 300,000 distinct CDR3 sequences, around 33% seen once. This clonotype occurred a few times. Its target is not known. General study points: A handful of TRBV segments were significantly more frequent in patients than in controls. TRBV5-6, TRBV5-1 and TRBV20-1 were among these segments. Significantly lower normalized Chao1 diversity was found in patients with multiple sclerosis relative to controls.

With 2 bases removed from V and 7 bases from J, the gap between germline ends came to 8 bases. Germline loops: CDR1 DFQATT, CDR2 SNEGSKA (reference sequence). The CDR3 covers 11 residues. This receptor was identified in a girl aged 5-17 years with multiple sclerosis. The chain carries TRBV20-1 and TRBJ1-2; no reliable D call. The sequencing input was blood. The CDR3 protein is CSARSDSGYTF. CDR3 in DNA: TGCAGTGCTAGATCGGACTCTGGCTACACCTTC.